This TCR beta chain came from a study of cytomegalovirus exposure and HLA in healthy donors. Germline V gene sequence: CDR1 SGHTA, CDR2 FQGNSA. With 3 bases clipped from V and 2 bases from J, the junction kept 12 bases outside the gene matches. The CDR3 runs to 17 residues. Sequencing was performed with immunoSEQ multiplex PCR; in TCRdb, only in-frame clones are kept and a portion is missing. The table has approximately 97,000 clones, roughly 92% seen once. V and J are TRBV7-2 and TRBJ2-7; 8 bases map to TRBD2. The specimen was PBMCs. The sequence was obtained from a woman in her 30s in good health and CMV-seropositive. The CDR3 DNA reads as TGTGCCAGCAGCTTTAGGGGGGGCCAGCGGGGGCCCTACGAGCAGTACTTC. Protein sequence: CASSFRGGQRGPYEQYF.